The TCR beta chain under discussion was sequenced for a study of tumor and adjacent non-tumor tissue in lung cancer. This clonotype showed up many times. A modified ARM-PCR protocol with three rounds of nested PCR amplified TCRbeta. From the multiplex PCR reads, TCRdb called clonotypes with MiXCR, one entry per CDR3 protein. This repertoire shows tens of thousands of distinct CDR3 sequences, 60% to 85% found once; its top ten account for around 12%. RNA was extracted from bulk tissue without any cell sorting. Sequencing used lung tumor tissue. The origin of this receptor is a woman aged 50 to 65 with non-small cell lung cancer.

This CDR3 is CASGLAEVGGYTF. As DNA, the CDR3 is TGTGCTAGTGGTTTGGCAGAGGTCGGCGGCTACACCTTC. The chain combines TRBV12-5 with TRBJ1-2; D call uncertain. The CDR3 sequence is 13 residues long. V lost 1 base to trimming and J lost 8 bases, with 11 bases between them. The V gene's germline CDR1 is LGHNT and CDR2 FRNRAP.